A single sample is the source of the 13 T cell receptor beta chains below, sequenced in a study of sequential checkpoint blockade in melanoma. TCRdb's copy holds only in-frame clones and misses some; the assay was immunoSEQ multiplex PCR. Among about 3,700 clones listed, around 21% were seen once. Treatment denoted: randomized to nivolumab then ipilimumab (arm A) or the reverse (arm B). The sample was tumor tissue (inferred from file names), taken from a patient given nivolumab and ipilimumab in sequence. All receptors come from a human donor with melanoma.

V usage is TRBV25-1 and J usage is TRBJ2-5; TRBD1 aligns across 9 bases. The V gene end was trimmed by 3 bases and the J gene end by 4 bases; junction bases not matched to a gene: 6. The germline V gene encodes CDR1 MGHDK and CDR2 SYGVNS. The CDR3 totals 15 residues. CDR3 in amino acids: CASSDKGTGRETQYF. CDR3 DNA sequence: TGTGCCAGCAGTGATAAGGGGACAGGGAGAGAGACCCAGTACTTC.

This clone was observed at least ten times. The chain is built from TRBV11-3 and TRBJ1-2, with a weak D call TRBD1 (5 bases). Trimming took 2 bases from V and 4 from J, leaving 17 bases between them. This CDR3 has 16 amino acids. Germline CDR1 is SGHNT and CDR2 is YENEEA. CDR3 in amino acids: CASSLNPRGTPYGYTF. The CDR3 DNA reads TGTGCCAGCAGCTTAAACCCCCGGGGGACCCCCTATGGCTACACCTTC.

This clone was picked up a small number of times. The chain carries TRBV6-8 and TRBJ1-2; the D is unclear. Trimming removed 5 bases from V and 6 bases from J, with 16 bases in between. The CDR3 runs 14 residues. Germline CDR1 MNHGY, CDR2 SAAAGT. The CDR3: CASSDHDSLDGYTF. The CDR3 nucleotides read TGTGCCAGCAGTGACCACGACTCGCTAGATGGCTACACCTTC.

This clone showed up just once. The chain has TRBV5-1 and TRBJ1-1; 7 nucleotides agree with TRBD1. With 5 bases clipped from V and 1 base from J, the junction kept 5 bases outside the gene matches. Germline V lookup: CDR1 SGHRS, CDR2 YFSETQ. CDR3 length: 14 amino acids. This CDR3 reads CASRPRGENTEAFF. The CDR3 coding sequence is TGCGCCAGCAGGCCCAGGGGGGAGAACACTGAAGCTTTCTTT.

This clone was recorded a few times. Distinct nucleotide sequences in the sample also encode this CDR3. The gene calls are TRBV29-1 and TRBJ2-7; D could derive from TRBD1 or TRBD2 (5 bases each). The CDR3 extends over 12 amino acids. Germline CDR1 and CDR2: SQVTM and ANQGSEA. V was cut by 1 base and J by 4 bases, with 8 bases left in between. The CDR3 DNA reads TGCAGCGTTGAAGCTGGGGGTTACGAGCAGTACTTC. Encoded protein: CSVEAGGYEQYF.

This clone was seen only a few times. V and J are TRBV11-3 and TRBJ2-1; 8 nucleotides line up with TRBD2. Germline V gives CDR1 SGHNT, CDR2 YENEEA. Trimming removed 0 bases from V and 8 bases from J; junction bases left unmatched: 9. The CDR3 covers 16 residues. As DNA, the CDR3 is TGTGCCAGCAGCTTAGAGGGGGGACTAGTAGCCGATGAGCAGTTCTTC. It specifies CASSLEGGLVADEQFF.

CDR3 region: CASSLWQGQETQYF. CDR3 DNA: TGCGCCAGCAGCTTATGGCAGGGCCAAGAGACCCAGTACTTC. The rearrangement links TRBV5-1 to TRBJ2-5; a weak D match, TRBD1 (5 bases). Germline V gene sequence: CDR1 SGHRS, CDR2 YFSETQ. V was clipped by 2 bases and J by 1 base, with 9 bases between them. This CDR3 region has 14 residues.

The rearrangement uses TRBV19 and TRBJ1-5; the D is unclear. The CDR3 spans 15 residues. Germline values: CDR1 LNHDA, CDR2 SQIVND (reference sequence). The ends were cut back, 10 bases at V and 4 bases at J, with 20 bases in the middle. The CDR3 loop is CATPRIDRANQPQHF. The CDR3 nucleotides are TGTGCCACACCCCGAATCGACCGGGCAAATCAGCCCCAGCATTTT.

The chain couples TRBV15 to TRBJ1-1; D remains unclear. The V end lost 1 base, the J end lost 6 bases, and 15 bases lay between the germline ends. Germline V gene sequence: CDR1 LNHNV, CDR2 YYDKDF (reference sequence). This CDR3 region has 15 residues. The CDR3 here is CATSRVSYGEPEAFF. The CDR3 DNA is TGTGCCACCAGCAGAGTTAGCTACGGAGAACCTGAAGCTTTCTTT.

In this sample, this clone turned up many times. CDR3 protein: CASSLRAGQTYGYTF. In DNA form, the CDR3 reads TGTGCCAGCAGCTTGAGGGCGGGACAGACCTATGGCTACACCTTC. The chain couples TRBV11-3 to TRBJ1-2; 7 nucleotides line up with TRBD1. The J segment lost 4 bases and the V segment lost 3 bases, leaving 8 bases of the junction unmatched. CDR1 and CDR2 (germline): SGHNT, YENEEA. The CDR3 is made up of 15 amino acids.

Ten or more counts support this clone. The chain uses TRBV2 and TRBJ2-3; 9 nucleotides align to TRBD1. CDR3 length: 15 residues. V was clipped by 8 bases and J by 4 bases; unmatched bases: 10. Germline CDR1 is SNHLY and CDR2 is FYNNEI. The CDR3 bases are TGTGCCAGCCGGGCGGACAGGGGTCCACCAGATACGCAGTATTTT. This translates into CASRADRGPPDTQYF.

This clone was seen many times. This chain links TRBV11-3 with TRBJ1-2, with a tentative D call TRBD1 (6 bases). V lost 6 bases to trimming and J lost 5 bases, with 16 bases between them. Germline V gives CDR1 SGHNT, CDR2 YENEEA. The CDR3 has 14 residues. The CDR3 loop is CASSHNTGNYGYTF. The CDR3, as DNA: TGTGCCAGCAGTCACAATACAGGGAATTATGGCTACACCTTC.

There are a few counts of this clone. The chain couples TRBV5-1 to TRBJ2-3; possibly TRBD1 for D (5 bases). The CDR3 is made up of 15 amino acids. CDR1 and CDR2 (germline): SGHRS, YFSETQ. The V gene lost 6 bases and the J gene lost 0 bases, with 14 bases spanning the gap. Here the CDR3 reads CASTQLGDSTDTQYF. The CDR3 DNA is TGCGCCAGCACCCAATTAGGGGATAGCACAGATACGCAGTATTTT.